This entry concerns a single T cell receptor beta chain. The data were taken from a study of OX40 agonist ivuxolimab in advanced cancers. Background on the study: Patients received intravenous ivuxolimab every 2 weeks at 0.01 to 10 mg/kg.

Anyone with autoimmune disease history or systemic immunosuppression was excluded. Clones were read by immunoSEQ multiplex PCR, and TCRdb kept only the in-frame ones, dropping some. The repertoire holds approximately 70,000 clones, with more than 60% as singletons. V lost 5 bases, J lost 0 bases, and 5 bases lay in between. The germline V gene encodes CDR1 MNHEY and CDR2 SVGAGI. The CDR3 has 14 amino acids. The V and J genes are TRBV6-5 and TRBJ2-6; D is unresolved. Specimen: CD4+ or CD8+ T cells sorted from blood, collected in a trial of the OX40 agonist ivuxolimab. The clonotype originates from an adult with an advanced solid tumor such as melanoma, head and neck, liver or kidney cancer. CDR3 in amino acids: CASSRTSGANVLTF. CDR3 DNA sequence: TGTGCCAGCAGTAGGACCTCTGGGGCCAACGTCCTGACTTTC.